One and the same sample provided the 29 T cell receptor beta chains below, sequenced in a study of OX40 agonist ivuxolimab in advanced cancers. Some clones are missing from TCRdb's copy, which holds only in-frame ones; the method was immunoSEQ multiplex PCR. The top ten clones hold about 33% of a sample with fewer than 30,000 clones, 79% of them seen once. Material: CD4+ or CD8+ T cells sorted from blood, obtained in a trial of the OX40 agonist ivuxolimab. The receptor source for this set is an adult with an advanced solid tumor such as melanoma, head and neck, liver or kidney cancer.

This chain uses TRBV7-9 with TRBJ2-2; D not resolved. Germline V lookup: CDR1 SEHNR, CDR2 FQNEAQ (reference sequence). CDR3 length: 12 amino acids. Trimming took off 3 bases at V and 4 bases at J, with 3 bases between the two ends. CDR3 protein: CASSFPTGELFF. CDR3 nucleotides: TGTGCCAGCAGCTTCCCCACCGGGGAGCTGTTTTTT.

On this clone itself: Possible read error: a much larger clone is one base away. J is TRBJ1-1 and V is TRBV28; D might be TRBD1 (6 bases). With 7 bases removed from V and 12 bases from J, the gap between germline ends came to 15 bases. The CDR3 sequence is 11 residues long. CDR1 is MDHEN and CDR2 is SYDVKM in the germline V gene. The CDR3 region is CASKLQGATFF. CDR3 in DNA: TGTGCCAGCAAGCTACAGGGTGCCACTTTCTTT.

The gene calls are TRBV7-9 and TRBJ2-1; weak D call: TRBD2 (6 bases). The V end was cut by 5 bases, the J end by 5 bases, with 19 bases between. This CDR3 contains 16 residues. The V gene's germline CDR1 is SEHNR and CDR2 FQNEAQ (reference sequence). CDR3 amino acids: CASSKPGLASHNEQFF. CDR3 in DNA: TGTGCCAGCAGCAAACCGGGACTCGCGTCCCACAATGAGCAGTTCTTC.

V gene TRBV14 combines with J gene TRBJ2-7; D is possibly TRBD2 (7 bases). CDR3 length equals 12 residues. Trimming left V 6 bases short and J 2 bases short, with 8 bases between. The V gene's germline CDR1 is SGHDN and CDR2 FVKESK. The CDR3 bases are TGTGCCAGCAGGGGGGGGCCCTACGAGCAGTACTTC. As protein: CASRGGPYEQYF.

The V gene is TRBV9, the J gene TRBJ2-1; the D gene is possibly TRBD2 (5 bases). The CDR3 contains 14 residues. Looked up from germline, CDR1 is SGDLS and CDR2 is YYNGEE. The V end lost 0 bases, the J end lost 10 bases, and 14 bases lay between the germline ends. The CDR3 nucleotides read TGTGCCAGCAGCGTAGATGGTCGGGATGTCGAGCAGTTCTTC. This gives the protein CASSVDGRDVEQFF.

This clone was counted once. The genes are TRBV15 and TRBJ2-3, with 9 bases matching TRBD2. Germline assignment: CDR1 LNHNV and CDR2 YYDKDF (reference sequence). The CDR3 length is 16 residues. After removal of 3 bases from V and 2 bases from J, the junction contained 6 bases not matched to a gene. The CDR3 region has the DNA TGTGCCACCAGCAGGGAGACTAGCGGCTACACAGATACGCAGTATTTT. Translation: CATSRETSGYTDTQYF.

This chain joins TRBV28 and TRBJ2-7, with D uncertain. Trimming shortened V by 3 bases and J by 7 bases, and 7 bases separated the two germline ends. CDR3 length equals 11 residues. Germline V gene sequence: CDR1 MDHEN, CDR2 SYDVKM. CDR3 bases: TGTGCCAGCAGTTTCCCCACAGAGCAGTACTTC. This codes for CASSFPTEQYF.

V and J are TRBV5-4 and TRBJ2-7; D remains unclear. CDR3 length equals 13 residues. The V end was cut by 4 bases, the J end by 3 bases, with 11 bases between. The V gene's germline CDR1 is SGHNT and CDR2 YYREEE (reference sequence). CDR3 DNA sequence: TGTGCCAGCAGCGCGGACCAGAACTACGAGCAGTACTTC. Its protein is CASSADQNYEQYF.

This clone has only one observation. V usage is TRBV25-1 and J usage is TRBJ2-3, with a possible D match to TRBD2 (5 bases). The CDR3 contains 12 residues. Germline V CDR1 and CDR2: MGHDK, SYGVNS. With 7 bases removed from V and 6 bases from J, the gap between germline ends came to 11 bases. The DNA of the CDR3 is TGTGCCAGCACGGGGTGGTTCGATACGCAGTATTTT. The encoded protein is CASTGWFDTQYF. Drawing the rest from reference TRBV25-1 and TRBJ2-3, the complete variable domain is EADIYQTPRYLVIGTGKKITLECSQTMGHDKMYWYQQDPGMELHLIHYSYGVNSTEKGDLSSESTVSRIRTEHFPLTLESARPSHTSQYLCASTGWFDTQYFGPGTRLTVL.

This clone was counted a few times. The CDR3, as DNA: TGTGCCAGCACCCTGATCTTAGGGTCACTGAACACTGAAGCTTTCTTT. The encoded protein is CASTLILGSLNTEAFF. The chain uses TRBV28 and TRBJ1-1; D uncertain. This CDR3 spans 16 amino acids. Germline CDR1 reads MDHEN; CDR2 reads SYDVKM. V dropped 7 bases and J dropped 0 bases, with 18 bases sitting between them. Drawing the rest from reference TRBV28 and TRBJ1-1, the complete variable domain is DVKVTQSSRYLVKRTGEKVFLECVQDMDHENMFWYRQDPGLGLRLIYFSYDVKMKEKGDIPEGYSVSREKKERFSLILESASTNQTSMYLCASTLILGSLNTEAFFGQGTRLTVV.

This clone was seen more than once but under ten times. The chain employs TRBV30 and TRBJ2-5; a weak D match, TRBD1 (6 bases). V was trimmed by 1 base and J by 4 bases, leaving 16 bases between them. Germline CDR1 reads GTSNPN; CDR2 reads SVGIG (reference sequence). The CDR3 has 15 amino acids. In DNA form, the CDR3 reads TGTGCCTGGAGTGGACTCTGGGGACACCGAGAGACCCAGTACTTC. This sequence encodes CAWSGLWGHRETQYF.

This clone was seen just once. The gene calls are TRBV27 and TRBJ2-3; 10 nucleotides line up with TRBD1. After removal of 9 bases from V and 3 bases from J, the junction contained 12 bases not matched to a gene. The CDR3 spans 16 residues. Germline CDR1 MNHEY, CDR2 SMNVEV (reference sequence). CDR3 region: CARSKTPGQGTDTQYF. The CDR3 nucleotides are TGTGCCAGAAGTAAAACACCGGGACAGGGGACAGATACGCAGTATTTT.

V usage is TRBV29-1 and J usage is TRBJ1-3; D is unclear. V lost 4 bases to trimming and J lost 0 bases, with 10 bases between them. The CDR3 is 14 residues long. Looked up from germline, CDR1 is SQVTM and CDR2 is ANQGSEA. CDR3 region: CSVADGHSGNTIYF. CDR3 nucleotide sequence: TGCAGCGTTGCCGACGGTCACTCTGGAAACACCATATATTTT.

J is TRBJ2-1 and V is TRBV27; weak D call: TRBD2 (5 bases). Germline CDR1 MNHEY, CDR2 SMNVEV (reference sequence). The CDR3 consists of 16 residues. V lost 5 bases to trimming and J lost 0 bases, with 14 bases between them. CDR3 protein: CASSPASGTSYNEQFF. The CDR3 coding sequence is TGTGCCAGCAGTCCGGCCAGCGGAACCTCCTACAATGAGCAGTTCTTC.

V and J are TRBV2 and TRBJ2-7; TRBD1 aligns across 8 bases. The CDR3 totals 13 residues. J gave up 2 bases and V 7 bases, and 4 bases lay outside the gene matches. Germline lookup yields CDR1 SNHLY and CDR2 FYNNEI. CDR3 protein: CASTGQETYEQYF. In nucleotides, the CDR3 is TGTGCCAGCACGGGACAGGAGACCTACGAGCAGTACTTC.

The V gene is TRBV9, the J gene TRBJ2-1, with D possibly TRBD2 on 5 matching bases. Germline V gene data show CDR1 as SGDLS and CDR2 as YYNGEE. CDR3 size: 15 residues. The V gene lost 4 bases and the J gene lost 1 base, with 12 bases spanning the gap. This CDR3 reads CASSQSGDSYNEQFF. The CDR3 bases are TGTGCCAGCAGCCAGAGCGGAGATTCCTACAATGAGCAGTTCTTC.

This chain links TRBV28 with TRBJ2-5; tentatively, D is TRBD1 (5 bases). Trimming stripped 1 base from V and 2 bases from J, with 8 bases between. CDR3 length equals 14 residues. Looked up from germline, CDR1 is MDHEN and CDR2 is SYDVKM. This CDR3 reads CASSLLDNQETQYF. In nucleotides, the CDR3 is TGTGCCAGCAGTTTATTGGACAATCAAGAGACCCAGTACTTC.

The chain carries TRBV5-1 and TRBJ2-3, with TRBD2 matching over 12 bases. Germline-derived CDR1 and CDR2 are SGHRS and YFSETQ. The trim removed 4 bases at V and 0 bases at J, leaving 3 bases unmatched. This CDR3 contains 16 residues. CDR3 in amino acids: CASSPGTSGSTDTQYF. The DNA for the CDR3 is TGCGCCAGCAGCCCAGGGACTAGCGGGAGCACAGATACGCAGTATTTT.

The V gene is TRBV5-1, the J gene TRBJ2-7, with TRBD1 matching 9 bases. Germline trimming cut 1 base from V and 3 bases from J; bases unmatched to any gene: 2. Germline V gene data show CDR1 as SGHRS and CDR2 as YFSETQ. The CDR3 totals 14 residues. CDR3 region: CASSLTGGDYEQYF. CDR3 coding DNA: TGCGCCAGCAGCTTGACAGGGGGCGACTACGAGCAGTACTTC. Full variable domain (outside the CDR3, taken from reference TRBV5-1 and TRBJ2-7): KAGVTQTPRYLIKTRGQQVTLSCSPISGHRSVSWYQQTPGQGLQFLFEYFSETQRNKGNFPGRFSGRQFSNSRSEMNVSTLELGDSALYLCASSLTGGDYEQYFGPGTRLTVT.

The chain joins TRBV30 to TRBJ2-7, with 8 bases matching TRBD1. This CDR3 spans 14 amino acids. Germline V lookup: CDR1 GTSNPN, CDR2 SVGIG (reference sequence). Germline trimming cut 2 bases from V and 3 bases from J; bases unmatched to any gene: 6. This CDR3 reads CAWSTQGVLYEQYF. The CDR3 coding sequence is TGTGCCTGGAGTACACAGGGGGTCCTCTACGAGCAGTACTTC.

This clone was observed many times. The V gene is TRBV5-1, the J gene TRBJ1-3; TRBD1 matches at 7 bases. The CDR3 spans 15 residues. In germline, CDR1 is SGHRS, CDR2 YFSETQ. V shed 4 bases and J 4 bases; nucleotides not matched to a gene: 8. This CDR3 is CASSTLGGGGNTIYF. The CDR3 DNA is TGCGCCAGCAGCACCTTAGGGGGCGGAGGAAACACCATATATTTT. Combining the CDR3 with reference TRBV5-1 and TRBJ1-3 gives the whole variable domain KAGVTQTPRYLIKTRGQQVTLSCSPISGHRSVSWYQQTPGQGLQFLFEYFSETQRNKGNFPGRFSGRQFSNSRSEMNVSTLELGDSALYLCASSTLGGGGNTIYFGEGSWLTVV.

The V and J genes are TRBV5-1 and TRBJ2-1, with D unclear. The V and J ends lost 2 bases and 7 bases respectively, with 13 bases between them. The CDR3 is made up of 14 amino acids. Germline V gene data show CDR1 as SGHRS and CDR2 as YFSETQ. The CDR3: CASSFPRRENEQFF. The CDR3 DNA follows: TGCGCCAGCAGCTTTCCGAGACGAGAAAATGAGCAGTTCTTC.

CDR3 amino acids: CASSKERVNQPQHF. CDR3 nucleotide sequence: TGTGCCAGCAGCAAAGAAAGGGTAAATCAGCCCCAGCATTTT. The chain joins TRBV21-1 to TRBJ1-5. TRBV21-1 is a known pseudogene. The CDR3 covers 14 residues.

J is TRBJ1-4 and V is TRBV9, with 9 bases identical to TRBD1. The CDR3 is made up of 18 amino acids. Per germline, CDR1 SGDLS and CDR2 YYNGEE. Trimming cost V 5 bases and J 8 bases; bases outside gene matches: 19. The CDR3 spells CASSPEGSGTGSNEKLFF. Here the CDR3 DNA reads TGTGCCAGCAGTCCAGAGGGTTCGGGGACAGGGTCGAACGAAAAACTGTTTTTT.

In this sample, this clone turned up once. The chain couples TRBV6-5 to TRBJ2-1, with D perhaps being TRBD1 or TRBD2 (5 bases each). Germline V gene lookup returns CDR1 MNHEY and CDR2 SVGAGI. This CDR3 comprises 13 residues. With 2 bases removed from V and 10 bases from J, the gap between germline ends came to 12 bases. DNA of the CDR3: TGTGCCAGCAGTTACCTTACGGGACGGGAGCAGTTCTTC. The encoded protein is CASSYLTGREQFF.

The chain is built from TRBV5-1 and TRBJ1-1, with unresolved D. The CDR3 totals 13 residues. Germline values: CDR1 SGHRS, CDR2 YFSETQ. The V end was cut by 4 bases, the J end by 0 bases, with 7 bases between. The chain's CDR3 is CASSVRVNTEAFF. The CDR3 DNA reads as TGCGCCAGCAGCGTGAGGGTGAACACTGAAGCTTTCTTT.

J is TRBJ2-7 and V is TRBV9; D may be TRBD1 or TRBD2 (6 bases each). Trimming took 0 bases from V and 5 from J, leaving 9 bases between them. Germline loops: CDR1 SGDLS, CDR2 YYNGEE. The CDR3 covers 13 residues. CDR3 loop: CASSVEGGDEQYF. CDR3 DNA sequence: TGTGCCAGCAGCGTAGAGGGGGGCGACGAGCAGTACTTC.

V and J are TRBV7-6 and TRBJ1-1; weak D call: TRBD1 (5 bases). Trimming left V 6 bases short and J 3 bases short, with 14 bases between. Germline values: CDR1 SGHVS, CDR2 FNYEAQ. CDR3 length: 14 residues. The CDR3 sequence: CASRPGGGYTEAFF. CDR3 coding DNA: TGTGCCAGCAGACCAGGCGGGGGTTACACTGAAGCTTTCTTT.

This chain uses TRBV6-5 with TRBJ2-5; D gene unclear. CDR1 is MNHEY and CDR2 is SVGAGI in the germline V gene. V was pared by 1 base and J by 5 bases, with 14 bases between. The CDR3 consists of 15 residues. The CDR3 here is CASSYFGSMEETQYF. In DNA form, the CDR3 reads TGTGCCAGCAGTTACTTTGGCAGTATGGAGGAGACCCAGTACTTC.